The next 27 T cell receptor beta chains were all read from a single sample in a study of blood T cell repertoires in COVID-19. TCRdb's copy holds only in-frame clones and misses some; the assay was immunoSEQ multiplex PCR. The sample holds hundreds of thousands of clones, under 85% seen once. The sample consisted of peripheral blood. Receptors were obtained from a woman between 40 and 50 years old with active or convalescent COVID-19.

The chain is built from TRBV6-5 and TRBJ2-7; 9 bases match TRBD1. CDR1 MNHEY and CDR2 SVGAGI come from the germline V gene. V lost 5 bases and J lost 5; bases outside the gene matches: 7. CDR3 length: 14 amino acids. The CDR3 DNA reads TGTGCCAGCAGTACAGACAGGGGGAACCACGAGCAGTACGTC. Translating it yields CASSTDRGNHEQYV.

Regarding this clone: The junction departs from the called germline gene at one end, perhaps through a read error. The chain joins TRBV10-3 to TRBJ2-3, with 15 bases that match TRBD2. The CDR3 is 18 residues long. CDR1 ENHRY and CDR2 SYGVKD come from the germline V gene. The CDR3 is CAIGGRGLAGGSKDTQYF. CDR3 in DNA: TGTGCCATCGGCGGCCGGGGACTAGCGGGGGGCAGCAAAGATACGCAGTATTTT.

About this clone: The sample contains more than one DNA sequence encoding this CDR3. V usage is TRBV29-1 and J usage is TRBJ1-5, with TRBD1 matching over 7 bases. The junction had 7 bases not matched to a gene; V was cut back by 7 bases and J by 4 bases. This CDR3 has 13 residues. The germline V gene encodes CDR1 SQVTM and CDR2 ANQGSEA. The CDR3, as DNA: TGCAGCGGTACTACAGGGGTAAATCAGCCCCAGCATTTT. Translated: CSGTTGVNQPQHF.

V is TRBV28 and J is TRBJ1-2; TRBD1 matches at 7 bases. Trimming at V came to 6 bases and at J to 4 bases, leaving 8 bases not matched to a gene. Germline lookup yields CDR1 MDHEN and CDR2 SYDVKM. This CDR3 is built from 14 residues. In DNA form, the CDR3 reads TGTGCCAGCAGCCCCGGGACAGCCCCCTATGGCTACACCTTC. Translated: CASSPGTAPYGYTF.

This clone was counted only a few times. Written as DNA, the CDR3 is TGTGCCAGCAGTGTGGACAGGGCCACTGAAGCTTTCTTT. Translating gives CASSVDRATEAFF. V usage is TRBV12-3 or TRBV12-4 and J usage is TRBJ1-1; 8 nucleotides align to TRBD1. The CDR3 loop spans 13 amino acids. The ends lost 5 bases at V and 4 bases at J; junction bases unmatched: 3.

The chain employs TRBV3-1 (or the pseudogene TRBV3-2) and TRBJ2-2; TRBD2 matches at 7 bases. V trimming: 3 bases; J trimming: 7 bases; junction bases outside the gene matches: 11. Germline V gene lookup returns CDR1 LGHDT and CDR2 YNNKEL (reference sequence). The CDR3 length is 16 residues. The CDR3 coding sequence is TGTGCCAGCAGCCAGGGAGCTAGCGGTTTTGTCGGGGAGCTGTTTTTT. Translation gives CASSQGASGFVGELFF.

The chain employs TRBV2 and TRBJ1-1, with D maybe TRBD1 (6 bases). CDR1 SNHLY and CDR2 FYNNEI come from the germline V gene. V was clipped by 6 bases and J by 8 bases, with 13 bases between them. The CDR3 runs 12 residues. The CDR3: CASSRQGSEAFF. In DNA form, the CDR3 reads TGTGCCAGCAGCCGGCAGGGGTCCGAAGCTTTCTTT. The full variable domain, with the rest looked up from reference TRBV2 and TRBJ1-1, is EPEVTQTPSHQVTQMGQEVILRCVPISNHLYFYWYRQILGQKVEFLVSFYNNEISEKSEIFDDQFSVERPDGSNFTLKIRSTKLEDSAMYFCASSRQGSEAFFGQGTRLTVV.

This chain uses TRBV6-1 with TRBJ1-5, with 9 nucleotides matching TRBD1. There are 14 residues in the CDR3. With 5 bases clipped from V and 2 bases from J, the junction kept 1 base outside the gene matches. CDR1 MNHNS and CDR2 SASEGT come from the germline V gene. CDR3 region: CASSRTGGNQPQHF. CDR3 DNA: TGTGCCAGCAGTAGGACAGGGGGCAATCAGCCCCAGCATTTT.

The V and J genes are TRBV11-2 and TRBJ2-1; weak D call: TRBD2 (5 bases). The CDR3 contains 16 residues. V was pared by 2 bases and J by 0 bases, with 11 bases between. Germline V lookup: CDR1 SGHAT, CDR2 FQNNGV. The CDR3 sequence: CASSLFSVSSYNEQFF. The CDR3 DNA follows: TGTGCCAGCAGCTTATTTAGCGTGAGCTCCTACAATGAGCAGTTCTTC.

This clone was counted a single time. The rearrangement links TRBV30 to TRBJ2-3; tentatively, D is TRBD1 (6 bases). Germline values: CDR1 GTSNPN, CDR2 SVGIG (reference sequence). The CDR3 consists of 14 residues. Trimming took 2 bases from V and 4 from J, leaving 13 bases between them. CDR3 sequence reads: CAWSTTGGADTQYF. CDR3 bases: TGTGCCTGGAGTACGACAGGAGGAGCAGATACGCAGTATTTT.

This chain joins TRBV5-5 and TRBJ1-1; D not certain. This CDR3 spans 11 amino acids. V was pared by 2 bases and J by 5 bases, with 4 bases between. Germline values: CDR1 SGHKS, CDR2 YYEKEE (reference sequence). The CDR3 protein is CASSFGTEAFF. The DNA of the CDR3 is TGTGCCAGCAGCTTCGGTACTGAAGCTTTCTTT. Filled out from reference TRBV5-5 and TRBJ1-1, the complete variable domain reads DAGVTQSPTHLIKTRGQQVTLRCSPISGHKSVSWYQQVLGQGPQFIFQYYEKEERGRGNFPDRFSARQFPNYSSELNVNALLLGDSALYLCASSFGTEAFFGQGTRLTVV.

The chain links TRBV28 to TRBJ1-2; 7 bases are shared with TRBD1. V gave up 6 bases and J gave up 2 bases; unmatched junction bases: 9. CDR1 and CDR2 from the germline V gene are MDHEN and SYDVKM. The CDR3 consists of 15 residues. The CDR3 loop reads CASRHRGLGNYGYTF. The CDR3 bases are TGTGCCAGCAGGCACAGGGGTCTTGGGAACTATGGCTACACCTTC.

V gene TRBV6-4 combines with J gene TRBJ2-2, with D possibly TRBD1 on 5 matching bases. Germline CDR1 MRHNA, CDR2 SNTAGT. The ends were cut back, 5 bases at V and 4 bases at J, with 8 bases in the middle. The CDR3 has 13 amino acids. CDR3 in DNA: TGTGCCAGCAGTAGACAGCGCACCGGGGAGCTGTTTTTT. Its protein product is CASSRQRTGELFF.

This chain links TRBV13 with TRBJ1-2; D gene ambiguous. The CDR3 covers 15 residues. Germline values: CDR1 PRHDT, CDR2 FYEKMQ (reference sequence). The V end was cut by 0 bases, the J end by 4 bases, with 12 bases between. As DNA, the CDR3 is TGTGCCAGCAGCTTAGGTCCTCCGGTTTTCTATGGCTACACCTTC. Its translation: CASSLGPPVFYGYTF.

This chain uses TRBV28 with TRBJ2-1; 7 positions match TRBD1. CDR3 length: 16 amino acids. Germline V gene sequence: CDR1 MDHEN, CDR2 SYDVKM. J was trimmed by 0 bases and V by 3 bases; bases with no gene match: 5. The CDR3 region is CASSFATGSSYNEQFF. CDR3 DNA sequence: TGTGCCAGCAGTTTTGCGACAGGGAGCTCCTACAATGAGCAGTTCTTC.

The V gene is TRBV19, the J gene TRBJ2-1, with 12 bases lining up with TRBD1. The trim removed 10 bases at V and 7 bases at J, leaving 8 bases unmatched. CDR3 length: 14 amino acids. Per the germline V gene, CDR1 is LNHDA and CDR2 is SQIVND (reference sequence). Here the CDR3 DNA reads TGTGCCACCAGCCGGGACAGGGGGCGGAATGAGCAGTTCTTC. This encodes CATSRDRGRNEQFF.

V and J are TRBV6-1 and TRBJ2-3; 8 positions agree with TRBD2. J gave up 2 bases and V 3 bases, and 10 bases lay outside the gene matches. The length of the CDR3 is 17 residues. Germline V gene data show CDR1 as MNHNS and CDR2 as SASEGT. The CDR3 sequence: CASSDQVGGGPTDTQYF. The CDR3 nucleotides are TGTGCCAGCAGTGACCAGGTCGGGGGGGGGCCCACAGATACGCAGTATTTT.

The J gene is TRBJ1-1, the V gene TRBV4-1; TRBD1 aligns across 12 bases. The CDR3 is 17 amino acids. With V trimmed by 3 bases and J by 6 bases, 11 bases remained unmatched. The germline V gene encodes CDR1 MGHRA and CDR2 YSYEKL. The DNA of the CDR3 is TGCGCCAGCAGCCAGGGGGGACAGGGGGCGATTACCGCTGAAGCTTTCTTT. This gives the protein CASSQGGQGAITAEAFF.

This chain connects TRBV30 to TRBJ1-5, with D unresolved. Trimming cost V 3 bases and J 6 bases, with 18 bases left between them. The CDR3 consists of 15 residues. Germline-derived CDR1 and CDR2 are GTSNPN and SVGIG (reference sequence). The CDR3 protein is CAWSPSRGRGQPQHF. In nucleotides, the CDR3 is TGTGCCTGGAGCCCGTCGAGAGGGCGAGGTCAGCCCCAGCATTTT.

The chain links TRBV5-1 to TRBJ1-1, with TRBD1 as a possible D gene (6 bases). Trimming took 2 bases from V and 1 from J, leaving 9 bases between them. Germline values: CDR1 SGHRS, CDR2 YFSETQ. CDR3 length: 14 residues. The CDR3 DNA follows: TGCGCCAGCAGCTTTGGGGGCCGGAACACTGAAGCTTTCTTT. Protein: CASSFGGRNTEAFF.

The rearrangement uses TRBV5-4 and TRBJ2-3; TRBD2 matches 9 bases. Germline V gene data show CDR1 as SGHNT and CDR2 as YYREEE (reference sequence). With 3 bases clipped from V and 2 bases from J, the junction kept 7 bases outside the gene matches. This CDR3 is built from 16 residues. CDR3: CASSSSSGGPTDTQYF. The CDR3 nucleotides read TGTGCCAGCAGCTCCTCCAGCGGGGGGCCCACAGATACGCAGTATTTT.

J is TRBJ2-3 and V is TRBV19; tentatively, D is TRBD2 (5 bases). Trimming removed 9 bases at V and 2 bases at J, with 15 bases between. The CDR3 has 14 amino acids. Germline-derived CDR1 and CDR2 are LNHDA and SQIVND (reference sequence). CDR3 loop: CARTRTGPTDTQYF. DNA for the CDR3: TGTGCCAGGACCCGGACTGGTCCCACAGATACGCAGTATTTT. The variable domain in full, with the rest retrieved from reference TRBV19 and TRBJ2-3, is DGGITQSPKYLFRKEGQNVTLSCEQNLNHDAMYWYRQDPGQGLRLIYYSQIVNDFQKGDIAEGYSVSREKKESFPLTVTSAQKNPTAFYLCARTRTGPTDTQYFGPGTRLTVL.

The chain combines TRBV19 with TRBJ1-1; TRBD1 is a possible D gene (5 bases). CDR3 length: 13 residues. Germline assignment: CDR1 LNHDA and CDR2 SQIVND (reference sequence). Trimming cost V 3 bases and J 7 bases, with 12 bases left between them. The CDR3 sequence is CASSMVRQFEAFF. CDR3 nucleotide sequence: TGTGCCAGTAGTATGGTAAGACAGTTTGAAGCTTTCTTT.

V gene TRBV27 combines with J gene TRBJ2-5, with TRBD1 matching over 9 bases. Germline V gene data show CDR1 as MNHEY and CDR2 as SMNVEV (reference sequence). V shed 6 bases, J shed 5 bases, and the junction held 7 bases outside the gene matches. The CDR3 covers 14 residues. CDR3 bases: TGTGCCAGCAGGCCTCCGGGACAGGGCGAGACCCAGTACTTC. Translated: CASRPPGQGETQYF.

This clone has more than one count but fewer than ten. The gene calls are TRBV12-3 or TRBV12-4 and TRBJ1-3; no firm D call. The CDR3 sequence is 11 residues long. The V end was cut by 7 bases, the J end by 11 bases, with 12 bases between. The chain's CDR3 is CASTHGDPIYF. CDR3 bases: TGTGCCAGCACTCACGGGGATCCCATATATTTT.

The CDR3 DNA sequence: TGTGCCAGCAGCCCGACAGGGGGCGAAAAACTGTTTTTT. This sequence encodes CASSPTGGEKLFF. The V call is TRBV5-4, the J call TRBJ1-4; 10 nucleotides match TRBD1. CDR3 length: 13 residues. With 4 bases clipped from V and 8 bases from J, the junction kept 2 bases outside the gene matches. Germline values: CDR1 SGHNT, CDR2 YYREEE (reference sequence).

The gene calls are TRBV7-2 and TRBJ2-3; 8 bases map to TRBD2. Trimming cost V 5 bases and J 4 bases; bases outside gene matches: 8. The CDR3 has 15 amino acids. Per the germline V gene, CDR1 is SGHTA and CDR2 is FQGNSA. Here the CDR3 reads CASSPWAGGSDTQYF. The CDR3 nucleotides are TGTGCCAGCAGCCCCTGGGCGGGGGGATCAGATACGCAGTATTTT.